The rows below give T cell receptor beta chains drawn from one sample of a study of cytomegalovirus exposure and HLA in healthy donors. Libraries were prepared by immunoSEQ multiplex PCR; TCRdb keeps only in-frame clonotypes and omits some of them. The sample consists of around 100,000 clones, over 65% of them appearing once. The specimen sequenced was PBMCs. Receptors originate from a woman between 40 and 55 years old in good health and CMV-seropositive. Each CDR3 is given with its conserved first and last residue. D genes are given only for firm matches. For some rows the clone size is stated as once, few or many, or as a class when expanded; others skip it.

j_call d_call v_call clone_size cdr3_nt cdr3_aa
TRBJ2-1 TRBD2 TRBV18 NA TGTGCCAGCTCGACGGGACTAGCTGTTGGCAATGAGCAGTTCTTC CASSTGLAVGNEQFF
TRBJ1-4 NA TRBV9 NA TGTGCCAGCAGCGTAGGGGGGGTGACTAATGAAAAACTGTTTTTT CASSVGGVTNEKLFF
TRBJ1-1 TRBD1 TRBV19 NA TGTGCCAGTAGTATAGTCCCGACAGGGGGTGGTGAAGCTTTCTTT CASSIVPTGGGEAFF
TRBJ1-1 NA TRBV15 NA TGTGCCACCAAGTCGGGAGATGGCACTGAAGCTTTCTTT CATKSGDGTEAFF
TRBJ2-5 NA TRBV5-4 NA TGTGCCAGCAGCTTGGCCGCCGCGGGGGAGACCCAGTACTTC CASSLAAAGETQYF
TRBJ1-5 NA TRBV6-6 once TGTGCCAGCAGTTACTTAAAGTCGGATCAGCCCCAGCATTTT CASSYLKSDQPQHF
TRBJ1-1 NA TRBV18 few TGTGCCAGCTCATCGGGAAGCATGAACACTGAAGCTTTCTTT CASSSGSMNTEAFF
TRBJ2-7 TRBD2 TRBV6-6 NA TGTGCCAGCAGTTACTCTAGCGGGAGTGTCTACGAGCAGTACTTC CASSYSSGSVYEQYF
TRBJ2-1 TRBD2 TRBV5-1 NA TGCGCCAGCAGCCCCTCTAGCGGGAATAAGAATGAGCAGTTCTTC CASSPSSGNKNEQFF
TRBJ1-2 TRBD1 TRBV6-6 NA TGTGCCAGCGACCAGACAGGGACAAACTATGGCTACACCTTC CASDQTGTNYGYTF
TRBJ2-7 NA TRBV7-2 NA TGTGCCAGCAGCTTAGGGAGAGTGTACCCCCACTACGAGCAGTACTTC CASSLGRVYPHYEQYF
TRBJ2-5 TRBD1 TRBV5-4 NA TGTGCCAGCAGCCCCGGACAGGCCGTGGGGAAGACCCAGTACTTC CASSPGQAVGKTQYF
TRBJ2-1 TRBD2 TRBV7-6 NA TGTGCCAGCCGGGGGGGGAGCTCCTACAATGAGCAGTTCTTC CASRGGSSYNEQFF
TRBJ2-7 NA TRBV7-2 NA TGTGCCAGCAGCCCCGGGACTGGCGCCTACGAGCAGTACTTC CASSPGTGAYEQYF
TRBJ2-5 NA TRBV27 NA TGTGCCAGCAGCTCCCTTTGGGGGGACCAAGAGACCCAGTACTTC CASSSLWGDQETQYF
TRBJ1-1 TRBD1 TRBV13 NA TGTGCCAGCACCGAGGGACAGGGGGGCACTGAAGCTTTCTTT CASTEGQGGTEAFF
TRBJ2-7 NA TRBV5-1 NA TGCGCCAGCAGCTCGTTAGGAGGGGCCTCCTACGAGCAGTACTTC CASSSLGGASYEQYF
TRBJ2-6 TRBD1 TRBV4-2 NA TGTGCCAGCAGCCAAGATAGCAGGACAGGGGGCTCTGGGGCCAACGTCCTGACTTTC CASSQDSRTGGSGANVLTF
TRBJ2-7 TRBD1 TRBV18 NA TGTGCCAGCTCAGCCGACAGGGCCCCCTACGAGCAGTACTTC CASSADRAPYEQYF
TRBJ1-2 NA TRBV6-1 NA TGTGCCTCTCGCCGGGGGGATAACTATGGCTACACCTTC CASRRGDNYGYTF
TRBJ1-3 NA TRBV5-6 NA TGTGCCAGCAGCTTGGTGCAGGGCTCTGGAAACACCATATATTTT CASSLVQGSGNTIYF
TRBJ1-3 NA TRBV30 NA TGTGCCTGGACCGACCCCTTCAGCGCCCGAAACGCCATATATTTT CAWTDPFSARNAIYF
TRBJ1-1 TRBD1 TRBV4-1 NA TGCGCCAGCAGCCATTTGGGGGGACAGGGAAAGGGGATCAGAAAAGCTTTCTTT CASSHLGGQGKGIRKAFF